This TCR beta chain appears in the sequencing data of a study of T cells in Graves' hyperthyroidism and ophthalmopathy. Study-level background: Before any treatment, at initial diagnosis, peripheral blood was collected.

RNA transcripts gave rise to amplified TCR beta CDR3 regions. In the first-round RT-PCR of the TCR CDR3, the HTBI primer set was used. TCRdb itself ran the multiplex PCR reads through MiXCR, one entry per CDR3 protein. The sample records roughly 840,000 distinct CDR3 sequences, 35% to 45% being singletons. This clonotype has more than one count but fewer than ten. Germline loops: CDR1 LNHDA, CDR2 SQIVND (reference sequence). CDR3 length: 16 residues. V trimming: 6 bases; J trimming: 4 bases; junction bases outside the gene matches: 6. V gene TRBV19 combines with J gene TRBJ2-2; TRBD2 aligns across 12 bases. The sample comprised blood. The origin of this receptor is a man in his late teens or twenties with Graves' hyperthyroidism. CDR3 nucleotide sequence: TGTGCCAGTAGCCCGTGGACTAGCGGGATCACCGGGGAGCTGTTTTTT. This translates into CASSPWTSGITGELFF.